This TCR beta chain was identified during a study of blood T cells in healthy people across ages. Points from the study as a whole: Both naive CD4+ cell counts and diversity were greater in long-lived donors than in aged donors.

The second PCR ran about 6 to 11 cycles with a sample-barcoded 5' primer and J-beta primers. Every cDNA molecule carried a tag from a template-switch adaptor bearing 12 random nucleotides. Individual samples furnished no less than 2.5 million CDR3-containing paired-end reads apiece. TCRdb re-derived calls from the 5' RACE reads in MiXCR, one entry per CDR3 protein. The data show fewer than 900,000 distinct CDR3 sequences, approximately 43% seen once. V gave up 0 bases and J gave up 4 bases, with 10 bases separating them. The germline CDR1 and CDR2 sequences are SGHDT and YYEEEE. CDR3 length equals 14 residues. In each sample, at least 6.5 million PBMCs were isolated. Turning to this clonotype: The antigen remains unidentified.

The sequenced sample consisted of blood. This TCR came from a woman between 55 and 75 years old in good health. The rearrangement joins TRBV5-6 to TRBJ2-5; possible D gene TRBD1, 5 bases. The CDR3 region is CASSLGTSRETQYF. The CDR3, as DNA: TGTGCCAGCAGCTTGGGGACAAGTCGAGAGACCCAGTACTTC.